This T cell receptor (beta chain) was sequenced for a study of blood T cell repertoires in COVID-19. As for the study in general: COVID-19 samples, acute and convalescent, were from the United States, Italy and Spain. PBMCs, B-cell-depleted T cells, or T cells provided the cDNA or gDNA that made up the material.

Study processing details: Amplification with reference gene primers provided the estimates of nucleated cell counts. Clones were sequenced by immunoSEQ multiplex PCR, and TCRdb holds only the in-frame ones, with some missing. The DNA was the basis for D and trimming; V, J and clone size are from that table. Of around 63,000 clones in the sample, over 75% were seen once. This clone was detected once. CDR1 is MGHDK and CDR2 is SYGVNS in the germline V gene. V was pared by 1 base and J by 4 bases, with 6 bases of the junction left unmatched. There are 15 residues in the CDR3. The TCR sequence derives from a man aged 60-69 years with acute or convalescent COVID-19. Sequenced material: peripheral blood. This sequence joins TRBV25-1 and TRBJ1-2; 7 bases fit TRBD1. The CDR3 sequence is CASSESRTGGYGYTF. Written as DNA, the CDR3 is TGTGCCAGCAGTGAATCCCGGACAGGAGGCTATGGCTACACCTTC.